The TCR beta chain under discussion was sequenced for a study of spatial heterogeneity in lung cancer. Looking at the study overall: PBMC samples from follow-up, where available, were sequenced a median of approximately 24 months after resection. Detection consistently captured more beta-chain sequences than alpha-chain sequences.

TCR cDNA molecules each had a unique molecular identifier. TCRdb passed the 5' RACE reads through MiXCR, listing each CDR3 protein once. This table holds around 110,000 distinct CDR3 sequences, 9% to 15% found once. This clonotype has a count of ten or more. Its antigen is currently unknown. Described time point: blood at routine non-recurrence follow-up after resection. Tumor, nontumor lung or frozen PBMC supplied whole RNA, sequenced without sorting. Germline values: CDR1 SQVTM, CDR2 ANQGSEA. This CDR3 is built from 15 residues. V was clipped by 1 base and J by 8 bases, with 18 bases between them. Whole-study results and caveats: Blood showed ubiquitous tumor TCRs more often at resection than at routine follow-up.

The TCR was taken from a male donor with early-stage non-small cell lung cancer. The chain uses TRBV29-1 and TRBJ2-1; unclear D gene. The specimen was PBMCs, collected at follow-up. This chain's CDR3 is CSVEGIRTILDEQFF. CDR3 nucleotides: TGCAGCGTTGAAGGAATACGGACCATATTGGATGAGCAGTTCTTC.